Following are 9 T cell receptor beta chains from one sample sequenced in a study of T cell responses to AZD1222 COVID-19 vaccine listed by TCRdb under 2021. Receptors were amplified or captured by the immunoSEQ multiplex PCR assay. TCRdb retrieved this table from immuneACCESS and kept in-frame rearrangements only. Not all clones are present; in checked studies, unresolved V genes account for under half, and no reason is known for the remainder. The sample contains roughly 150,000 clones, roughly nine tenths of them found a single time. The top ten clonotypes cover 5% to 5.5% of the sample. In light of the paper, this sample's time point label describes: baseline before first vaccination. The material sequenced was peripheral blood, taken on day 0 of AZD1222 vaccination. These receptors were obtained from an adult in good health.

This clone was detected once. The chain employs TRBV6-6 and TRBJ1-1; weak D call: TRBD1 (5 bases). CDR3 length equals 15 residues. V gave up 8 bases and J gave up 1 base, with 17 bases separating them. The germline gives CDR1 MNHNY, CDR2 SVGAGI (reference sequence). CDR3 amino acids: CASGDRQTKNTEAFF. The DNA for the CDR3 is TGTGCCAGCGGGGATCGACAGACTAAGAACACTGAAGCTTTCTTT.

J is TRBJ2-7 and V is TRBV7-2; D may be TRBD1 or TRBD2 (5 bases each). CDR1 SGHTA and CDR2 FQGNSA come from the germline V gene. The CDR3 consists of 14 residues. Between the trimmed V and J ends, which lost 4 bases and 1 base, there was a span of 11 bases. The DNA of the CDR3 is TGTGCCAGCAGCTCAGTCGGGACGTCCTACGAGCAGTACTTC. Protein sequence: CASSSVGTSYEQYF. Using reference TRBV7-2 and TRBJ2-7 for the parts outside the CDR3, the full variable domain is GAGVSQSPSNKVTEKGKDVELRCDPISGHTALYWYRQSLGQGLEFLIYFQGNSAPDKSGLPSDRFSAERTGGSVSTLTIQRTQQEDSAVYLCASSSVGTSYEQYFGPGTRLTVT.

The CDR3 DNA follows: TGTGCCAGCAGCCGTAGTCGGGGACTAGCGGGATCAGGCTACAATGAGCAGTTCTTC. It encodes CASSRSRGLAGSGYNEQFF. The chain has TRBV3-1 (or the pseudogene TRBV3-2) and TRBJ2-1; TRBD2 aligns across 13 bases. V was clipped by 4 bases and J by 3 bases; unmatched bases: 12. CDR3 length equals 19 residues. The germline gives CDR1 LGHDT, CDR2 YNNKEL (reference sequence).

This clone was observed at least ten times. The gene calls are TRBV7-2 and TRBJ1-3; no definite D call. The CDR3 consists of 16 residues. Between the trimmed V and J ends, which lost 6 bases and 4 bases, there was a span of 19 bases. The germline CDR1 and CDR2 sequences are SGHTA and FQGNSA. CDR3 in DNA: TGTGCCAGCAGGGCCTCTGGATTGGGCAGAGGAAACACCATATATTTT. It specifies CASRASGLGRGNTIYF.

The rearrangement uses TRBV2 and TRBJ2-7, with TRBD2 identical over 7 bases. The CDR3 has 15 amino acids. Germline lookup yields CDR1 SNHLY and CDR2 FYNNEI. V lost 6 bases to trimming and J lost 0 bases; unmatched junction nucleotides: 8. Here the CDR3 reads CASSPLAGGSYEQYF. The DNA for the CDR3 is TGTGCCAGCAGCCCTTTAGCGGGTGGCTCCTACGAGCAGTACTTC.

This chain joins TRBV6-2 or TRBV6-3 and TRBJ1-2; D is possibly TRBD1 (6 bases). This CDR3 comprises 14 residues. Germline V gene data show CDR1 as MNHEY and CDR2 as SVGEGT. V was pared by 5 bases and J by 4 bases, with 14 bases between. CDR3 sequence (DNA): TGTGCCAGCAGTCGACAGGCCCCGATCTATGGCTACACCTTC. Encoded protein: CASSRQAPIYGYTF.

The table lists this clone with a count of one. This chain joins TRBV7-8 and TRBJ2-7, with 11 bases that match TRBD1. Germline V gives CDR1 SGHVS, CDR2 FQNEAQ. This CDR3 is built from 15 residues. Losses at the gene ends were 3 bases for V and 4 bases for J; bases not matched to a gene: 5. The CDR3 nucleotides are TGTGCCAGCAGCTTGTCCGGGACAGGGGGTTACGAGCAGTACTTC. Protein sequence: CASSLSGTGGYEQYF. Combining the CDR3 with reference TRBV7-8 and TRBJ2-7 gives the whole variable domain GAGVSQSPRYKVAKRGQDVALRCDPISGHVSLFWYQQALGQGPEFLTYFQNEAQLDKSGLPSDRFFAERPEGSVSTLKIQRTQQEDSAVYLCASSLSGTGGYEQYFGPGTRLTVT.

The V call is TRBV18, the J call TRBJ2-5; D is uncertain. Germline V gene data show CDR1 as KGHSH and CDR2 as LQKENI. V gave up 3 bases and J gave up 3 bases, with 5 bases separating them. The CDR3 length is 12 residues. This CDR3 is CASSPSEETQYF. CDR3 sequence (DNA): TGTGCCAGCTCACCCAGTGAAGAGACCCAGTACTTC.

This clone was detected a few times. The chain has TRBV7-6 and TRBJ2-7; 14 nucleotides agree with TRBD2. The CDR3 extends over 16 amino acids. V lost 6 bases, J lost 5 bases, and 9 bases stayed unmatched. The germline V gene encodes CDR1 SGHVS and CDR2 FNYEAQ. This CDR3 reads CASSLKPTSGRDEQYF. The DNA of the CDR3 is TGTGCCAGCAGTCTAAAACCGACTAGCGGGAGGGACGAGCAGTACTTC.